The clone carrying this TCR beta chain was counted a single time. The data were taken from a study of blood T cell repertoires in COVID-19. Looking at the study overall: The analysed material was cDNA or gDNA that came from T cells, B-cell-depleted T cells, or PBMCs.

In the authors' workflow: Amplification with reference gene primers provided the estimates of nucleated cell counts. Using immunoSEQ multiplex PCR, the repertoire was profiled, and TCRdb retains in-frame clones only, with some absent. The DNA was the basis for D and trimming; V, J and clone size are from that table. The table shows about 290,000 clones, with roughly nine tenths occurring only once. The study assigned cohorts using participant-reported clinical history. Two consecutive negative NP/OP PCR tests, clearance, or resolved symptoms defined Cohort 3 recovery. The CDR3 consists of 13 residues. V lost 7 bases and J 6 bases, leaving 12 bases between the germline ends. CDR1 MNHEY and CDR2 SMNVEV come from the germline V gene (reference sequence).

V gene TRBV27 combines with J gene TRBJ2-2, with D possibly being TRBD1 (5 bases). What was sequenced was PBMCs or T cells enriched from blood (not recorded which). This TCR was sampled from a woman aged 40 to 55 who had recovered from COVID-19. DNA of the CDR3: TGTGCCAGCAAACAATGGGGCTCCGGGGAGCTGTTTTTT. It specifies CASKQWGSGELFF.